This T cell receptor beta chain was sequenced in a study of memory CD4+ T cells and cytomegalovirus serostatus. Study in general: Of the healthy Belgian adults, several were CMV seropositive and 20 to 25 seronegative.

The method was immunoSEQ multiplex PCR; TCRdb's version includes in-frame clones alone and lacks a portion of them. The sample carries about 54,000 clones, about 68% recorded once. The sort gate was single viable CD3+CD4+CD8-CD45RO+ cells for memory CD4+ T cells. The germline V gene has CDR1 SEHNR and CDR2 FQNEAQ (reference sequence). The CDR3 length is 17 residues. V was clipped by 2 bases and J by 5 bases, with 21 bases between them. The chain couples TRBV7-9 to TRBJ2-5; D might be TRBD2 (6 bases). The sample consisted of memory CD4+ T cells from blood. This TCR derives from an adult in good health and CMV-seropositive. The CDR3 sequence: CASSLIVLRDGSETQYF. CDR3 DNA: TGTGCCAGCAGCTTAATTGTATTGCGGGACGGCTCGGAGACCCAGTACTTC.